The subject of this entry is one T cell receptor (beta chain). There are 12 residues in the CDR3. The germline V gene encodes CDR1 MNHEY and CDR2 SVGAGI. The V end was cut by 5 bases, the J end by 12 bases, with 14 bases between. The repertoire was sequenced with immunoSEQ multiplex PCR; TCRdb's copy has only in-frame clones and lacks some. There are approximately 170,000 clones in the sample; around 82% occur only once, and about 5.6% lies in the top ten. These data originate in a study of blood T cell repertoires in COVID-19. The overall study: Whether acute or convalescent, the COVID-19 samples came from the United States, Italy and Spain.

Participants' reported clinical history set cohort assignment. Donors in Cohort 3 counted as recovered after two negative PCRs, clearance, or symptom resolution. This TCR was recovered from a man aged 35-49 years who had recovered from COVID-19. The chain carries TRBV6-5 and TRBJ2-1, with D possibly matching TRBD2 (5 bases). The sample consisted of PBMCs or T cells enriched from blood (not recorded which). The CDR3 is CASSTGESRQFF. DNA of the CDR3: TGTGCCAGCAGTACCGGGGAATCAAGGCAGTTCTTC.